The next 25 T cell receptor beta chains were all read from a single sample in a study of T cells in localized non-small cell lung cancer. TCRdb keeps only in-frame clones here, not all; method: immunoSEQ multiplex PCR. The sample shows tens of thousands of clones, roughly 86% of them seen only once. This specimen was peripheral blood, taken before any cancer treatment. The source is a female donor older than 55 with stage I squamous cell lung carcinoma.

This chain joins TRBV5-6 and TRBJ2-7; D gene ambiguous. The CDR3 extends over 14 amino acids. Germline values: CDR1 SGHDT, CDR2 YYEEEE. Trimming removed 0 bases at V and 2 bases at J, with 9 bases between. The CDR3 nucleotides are TGTGCCAGCAGCTTGGCCGGGCTAGCCTACGAGCAGTACTTC. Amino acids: CASSLAGLAYEQYF. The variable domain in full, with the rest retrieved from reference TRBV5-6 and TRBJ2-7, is DAGVTQSPTHLIKTRGQQVTLRCSPKSGHDTVSWYQQALGQGPQFIFQYYEEEERQRGNFPDRFSGHQFPNYSSELNVNALLLGDSALYLCASSLAGLAYEQYFGPGTRLTVT.

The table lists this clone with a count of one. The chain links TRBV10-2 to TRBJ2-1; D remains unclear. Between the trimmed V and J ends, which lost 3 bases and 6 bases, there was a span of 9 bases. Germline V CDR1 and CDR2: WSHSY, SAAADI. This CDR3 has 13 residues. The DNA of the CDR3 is TGCGCCAGCAGTGAAGCCGCACTCAATGAGCAGTTCTTC. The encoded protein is CASSEAALNEQFF.

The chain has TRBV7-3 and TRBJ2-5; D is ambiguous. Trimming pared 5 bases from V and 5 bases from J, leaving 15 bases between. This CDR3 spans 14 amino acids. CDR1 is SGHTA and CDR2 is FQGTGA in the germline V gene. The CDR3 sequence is CASSPVGRRETQYF. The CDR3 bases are TGTGCCAGCAGCCCGGTCGGAAGGCGCGAGACCCAGTACTTC.

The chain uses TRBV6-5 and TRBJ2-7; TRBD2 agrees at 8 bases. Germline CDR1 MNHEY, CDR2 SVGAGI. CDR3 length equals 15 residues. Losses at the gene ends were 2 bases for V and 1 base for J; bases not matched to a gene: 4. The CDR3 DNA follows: TGTGCCAGCAGTTACGCGACTAGCGCTTCCTACGAGCAGTACTTC. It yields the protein CASSYATSASYEQYF.

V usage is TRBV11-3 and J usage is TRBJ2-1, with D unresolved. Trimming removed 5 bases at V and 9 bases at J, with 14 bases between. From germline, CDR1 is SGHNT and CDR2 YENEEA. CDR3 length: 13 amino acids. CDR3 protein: CASSLKVLAEQFF. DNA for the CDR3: TGTGCCAGCAGCCTTAAGGTGTTGGCTGAGCAGTTCTTC. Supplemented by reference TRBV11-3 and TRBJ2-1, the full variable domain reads EAGVVQSPRYKIIEKKQPVAFWCNPISGHNTLYWYLQNLGQGPELLIRYENEEAVDDSQLPKDRFSAERLKGVDSTLKIQPAELGDSAVYLCASSLKVLAEQFFGPGTRLTVL.

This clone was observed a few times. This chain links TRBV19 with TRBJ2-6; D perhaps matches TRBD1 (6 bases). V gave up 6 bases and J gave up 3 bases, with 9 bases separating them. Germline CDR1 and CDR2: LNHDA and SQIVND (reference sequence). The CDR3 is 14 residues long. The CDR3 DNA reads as TGTGCCAGTAGGGACAGCATTGGGGCCAACGTCCTGACTTTC. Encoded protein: CASRDSIGANVLTF.

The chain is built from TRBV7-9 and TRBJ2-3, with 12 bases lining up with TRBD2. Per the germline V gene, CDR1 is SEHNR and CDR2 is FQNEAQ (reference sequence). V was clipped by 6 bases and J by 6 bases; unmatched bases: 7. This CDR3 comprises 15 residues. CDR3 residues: CASSLLAGGRDTQYF. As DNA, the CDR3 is TGTGCCAGCAGTTTACTAGCGGGGGGACGGGATACGCAGTATTTT.

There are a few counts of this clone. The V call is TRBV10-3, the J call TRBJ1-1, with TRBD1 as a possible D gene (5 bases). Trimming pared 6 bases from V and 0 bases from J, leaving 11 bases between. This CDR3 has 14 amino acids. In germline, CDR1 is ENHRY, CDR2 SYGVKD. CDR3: CAIRPGRVNTEAFF. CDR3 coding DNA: TGTGCCATCAGACCGGGACGAGTGAACACTGAAGCTTTCTTT.

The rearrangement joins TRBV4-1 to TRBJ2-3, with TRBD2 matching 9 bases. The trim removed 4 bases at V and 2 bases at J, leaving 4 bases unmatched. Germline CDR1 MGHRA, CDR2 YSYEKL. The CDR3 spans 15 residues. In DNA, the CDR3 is TGCGCCAGCAGCCTGACTAGCGGATACACAGATACGCAGTATTTT. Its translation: CASSLTSGYTDTQYF.

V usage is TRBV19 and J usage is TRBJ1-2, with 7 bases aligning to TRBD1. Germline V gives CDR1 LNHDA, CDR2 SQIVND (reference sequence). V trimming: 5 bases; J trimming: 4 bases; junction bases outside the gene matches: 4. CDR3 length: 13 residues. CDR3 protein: CASSAGTVYGYTF. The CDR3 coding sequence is TGTGCCAGTAGTGCCGGGACAGTCTATGGCTACACCTTC.

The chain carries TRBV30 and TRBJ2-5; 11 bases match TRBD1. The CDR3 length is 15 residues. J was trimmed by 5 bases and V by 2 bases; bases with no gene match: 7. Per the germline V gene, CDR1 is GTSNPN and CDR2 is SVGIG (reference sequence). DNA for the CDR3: TGTGCCTGGAGTACAGGACAGGGGGCCAGTGAGACCCAGTACTTC. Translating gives CAWSTGQGASETQYF.

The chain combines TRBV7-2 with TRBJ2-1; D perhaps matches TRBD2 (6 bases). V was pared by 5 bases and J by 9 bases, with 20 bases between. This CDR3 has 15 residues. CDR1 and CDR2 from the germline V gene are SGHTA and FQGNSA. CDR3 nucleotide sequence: TGTGCCAGCAGCGTCGAACTAGCAGGAGGGAGTGAGCAGTTCTTC. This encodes CASSVELAGGSEQFF.

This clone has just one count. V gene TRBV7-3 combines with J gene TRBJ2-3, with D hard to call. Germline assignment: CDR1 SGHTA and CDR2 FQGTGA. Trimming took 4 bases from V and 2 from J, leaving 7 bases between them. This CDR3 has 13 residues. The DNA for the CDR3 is TGTGCCAGCAGCTCCACCGTCACAGATACGCAGTATTTT. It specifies CASSSTVTDTQYF.

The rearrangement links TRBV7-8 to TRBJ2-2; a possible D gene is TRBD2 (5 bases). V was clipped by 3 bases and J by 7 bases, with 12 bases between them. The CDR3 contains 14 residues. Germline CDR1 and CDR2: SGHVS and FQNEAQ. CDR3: CASSLERADGELFF. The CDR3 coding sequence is TGTGCCAGCAGCTTGGAGAGGGCGGACGGGGAGCTGTTTTTT. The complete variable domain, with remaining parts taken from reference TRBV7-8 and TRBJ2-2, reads GAGVSQSPRYKVAKRGQDVALRCDPISGHVSLFWYQQALGQGPEFLTYFQNEAQLDKSGLPSDRFFAERPEGSVSTLKIQRTQQEDSAVYLCASSLERADGELFFGEGSRLTVL.

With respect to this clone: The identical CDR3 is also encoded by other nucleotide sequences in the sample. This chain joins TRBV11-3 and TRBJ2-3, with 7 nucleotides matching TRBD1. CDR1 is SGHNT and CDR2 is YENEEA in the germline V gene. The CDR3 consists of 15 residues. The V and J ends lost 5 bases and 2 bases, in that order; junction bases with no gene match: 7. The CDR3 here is CASSPRQGATDTQYF. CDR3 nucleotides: TGTGCCAGCAGCCCCCGACAGGGTGCCACAGATACGCAGTATTTT.

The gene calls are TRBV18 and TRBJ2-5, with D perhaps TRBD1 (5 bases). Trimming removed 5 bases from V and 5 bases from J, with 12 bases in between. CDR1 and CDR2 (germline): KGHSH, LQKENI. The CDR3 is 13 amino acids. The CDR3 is CASSAGLGETQYF. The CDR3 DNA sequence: TGTGCCAGCTCAGCAGGGTTGGGGGAGACCCAGTACTTC.

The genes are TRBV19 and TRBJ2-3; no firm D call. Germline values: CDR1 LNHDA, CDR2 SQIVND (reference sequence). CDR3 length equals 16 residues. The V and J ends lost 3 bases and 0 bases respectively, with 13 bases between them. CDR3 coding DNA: TGTGCCAGTAGTATCCCCCGGGTCGGGAGCACAGATACGCAGTATTTT. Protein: CASSIPRVGSTDTQYF.

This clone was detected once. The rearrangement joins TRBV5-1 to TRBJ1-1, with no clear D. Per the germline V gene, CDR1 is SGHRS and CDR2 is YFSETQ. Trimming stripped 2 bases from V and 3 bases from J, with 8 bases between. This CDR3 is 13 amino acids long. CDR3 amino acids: CASSFGIYTEAFF. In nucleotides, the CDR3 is TGCGCCAGCAGCTTCGGGATCTACACTGAAGCTTTCTTT.

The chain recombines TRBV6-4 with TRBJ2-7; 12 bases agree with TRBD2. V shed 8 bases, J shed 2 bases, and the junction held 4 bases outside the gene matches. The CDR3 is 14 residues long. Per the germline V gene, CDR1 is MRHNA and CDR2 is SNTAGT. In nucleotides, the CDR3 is TGTGCCAGCGGGACTAGCGGGTCTGCCTACGAGCAGTACTTC. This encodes CASGTSGSAYEQYF.

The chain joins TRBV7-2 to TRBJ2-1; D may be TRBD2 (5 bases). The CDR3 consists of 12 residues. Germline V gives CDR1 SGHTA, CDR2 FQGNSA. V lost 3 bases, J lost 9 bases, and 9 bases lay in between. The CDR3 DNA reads TGTGCCAGCAGCTTGGACTGGAGTGAGCAGTTCTTC. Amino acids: CASSLDWSEQFF.

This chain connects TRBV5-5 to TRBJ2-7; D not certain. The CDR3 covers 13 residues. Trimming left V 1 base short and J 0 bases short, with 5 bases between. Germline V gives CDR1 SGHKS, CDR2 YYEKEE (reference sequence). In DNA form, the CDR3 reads TGTGCCAGCAGCTTGACGGTCTCCTACGAGCAGTACTTC. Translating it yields CASSLTVSYEQYF.

CDR3 sequence (DNA): TGTGCCAGCAGAACCCTTTACTCTGGAAACACCATATATTTT. Translating it yields CASRTLYSGNTIYF. The J gene is TRBJ1-3, the V gene TRBV6-1; no firm D call. The CDR3 length is 14 residues. The V end lost 6 bases, the J end lost 0 bases, and 9 bases lay between the germline ends. Looked up from germline, CDR1 is MNHNS and CDR2 is SASEGT.

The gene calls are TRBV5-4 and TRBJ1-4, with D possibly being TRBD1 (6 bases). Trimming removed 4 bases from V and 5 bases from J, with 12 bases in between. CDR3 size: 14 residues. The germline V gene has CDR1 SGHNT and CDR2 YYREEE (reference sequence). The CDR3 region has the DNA TGTGCCAGCAGCCAAGTGGGGGGCAATGAAAAACTGTTTTTT. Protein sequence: CASSQVGGNEKLFF.

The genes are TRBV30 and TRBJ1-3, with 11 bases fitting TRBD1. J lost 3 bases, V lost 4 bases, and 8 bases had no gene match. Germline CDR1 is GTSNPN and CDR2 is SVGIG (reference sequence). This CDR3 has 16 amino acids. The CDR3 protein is CAWTYWTGGSGNTIYF. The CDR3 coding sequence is TGTGCCTGGACCTATTGGACAGGGGGCAGTGGAAACACCATATATTTT.

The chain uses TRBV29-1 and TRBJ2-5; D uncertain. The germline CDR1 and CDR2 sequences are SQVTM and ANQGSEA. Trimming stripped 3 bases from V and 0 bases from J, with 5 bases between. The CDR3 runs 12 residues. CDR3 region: CSVDLDQETQYF. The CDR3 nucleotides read TGCAGCGTTGATTTGGACCAAGAGACCCAGTACTTC.